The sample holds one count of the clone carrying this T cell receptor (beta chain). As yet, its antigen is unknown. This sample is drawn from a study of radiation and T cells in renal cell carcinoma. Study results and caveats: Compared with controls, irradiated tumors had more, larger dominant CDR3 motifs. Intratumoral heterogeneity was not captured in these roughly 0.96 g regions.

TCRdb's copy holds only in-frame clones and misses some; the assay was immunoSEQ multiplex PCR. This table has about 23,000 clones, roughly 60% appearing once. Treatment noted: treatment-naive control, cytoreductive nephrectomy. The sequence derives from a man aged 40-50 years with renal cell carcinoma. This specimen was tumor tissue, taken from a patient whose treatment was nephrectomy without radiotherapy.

In DNA form, the CDR3 reads TGTGCCAGCAGTTCGTCCGTCGATGGCTACACCTTC. It is translated as CASSSSVDGYTF. This chain connects TRBV28 to TRBJ1-2; D uncertain. V lost 4 bases, J lost 6 bases, and 9 bases lay in between. The CDR3 runs 12 residues. The germline gives CDR1 MDHEN, CDR2 SYDVKM.